This T cell receptor beta chain derives from a study of OX40 agonist ivuxolimab in advanced cancers. The CDR3 contains 14 residues. The V and J ends lost 4 bases and 1 base respectively, with 11 bases between them. Per germline, CDR1 SQVTM and CDR2 ANQGSEA. In its sample, this clone was seen once. Only in-frame clones appear in the TCRdb table, and some are missing; sequencing was by immunoSEQ multiplex PCR. Among under 30,000 clones, about nine tenths were seen once, and the ten largest hold just under 9.5%. The TCR sequence derives from an adult with an advanced solid tumor such as melanoma, head and neck, liver or kidney cancer. The rearrangement joins TRBV29-1 to TRBJ1-5; weak D call: TRBD1 (6 bases). The material sequenced was CD4+ or CD8+ T cells sorted from blood, taken in a trial of the OX40 agonist ivuxolimab. DNA for the CDR3: TGCAGCGTTGGGTCGGGGGCCAGCAATCAGCCCCAGCATTTT. This sequence encodes CSVGSGASNQPQHF.